Listed here are 21 T cell receptor beta chains from one sample, sequenced in a study of metastatic and nonmetastatic thyroid tumors. Every patient was untreated before thyroid surgery. Using MiXCR, TCRdb re-called clones from the PCR reads. The sample records approximately 19,000 clones, 22% being singletons. The sequenced sample was tumor tissue. These receptors were obtained from a male donor with papillary thyroid cancer or a benign thyroid nodule (not recorded which). Some clones in this sample may be carry-over from other donors' samples.

The V and J genes are TRBV4-1 and TRBJ2-1, with TRBD2 identical over 13 bases. J lost 6 bases, V lost 4 bases, and 6 bases had no gene match. Germline V CDR1 and CDR2: MGHRA, YSYEKL. The length of the CDR3 is 16 residues. CDR3: CASSRGTSGMGNEQFF. CDR3 coding DNA: TGCGCCAGCAGCCGCGGGACTAGCGGGATGGGCAATGAGCAGTTCTTC.

This clone was seen repeatedly, ten times or more. The V gene is TRBV4-3, the J gene TRBJ2-3; unclear D gene. CDR1 and CDR2 (germline): LGHNA, YSLEER. The CDR3 loop spans 16 amino acids. With 0 bases removed from V and 1 base from J, the gap between germline ends came to 11 bases. The CDR3 bases are TGCGCCAGCAGCCAAGATCTCGGGCAGGGCACAGATACGCAGTATTTT. Its translation: CASSQDLGQGTDTQYF.

This clone was detected ten times or more. A single base separates this from a much larger clone, so it may be a read error. The gene calls are TRBV15 and TRBJ2-7; 9 bases are a match to TRBD2. CDR1 is LNHNV, CDR2 YYDKDF, per germline (reference sequence). After removal of 2 bases from V and 3 bases from J, the junction contained 8 bases not matched to a gene. CDR3 size: 16 residues. CDR3 sequence (DNA): TGTGCCACCAGCAGACATAGCGGGAGTGTAGACTACGAGCAGTACTTC. This translates into CATSRHSGSVDYEQYF.

The V gene is TRBV7-3, the J gene TRBJ2-5; TRBD2 agrees at 11 bases. Trimming at V came to 2 bases and at J to 5 bases, leaving 7 bases not matched to a gene. Germline values: CDR1 SGHTA, CDR2 FQGTGA. CDR3 length equals 16 residues. This chain's CDR3 is CASSLGGLAGGETQYF. The CDR3 nucleotides read TGTGCCAGCAGCTTAGGTGGACTAGCGGGCGGTGAGACCCAGTACTTC.

In this sample, this clone turned up many times. The chain employs TRBV24-1 and TRBJ2-2, with D tentatively TRBD1 or TRBD2 (5 bases each). Trimming took off 1 base at V and 8 bases at J, with 16 bases between the two ends. This CDR3 comprises 16 residues. CDR1 and CDR2 (germline): KGHDR, SFDVKD. CDR3 DNA: TGTGCCACCAGTGATTTAGAAGGGACCCTACGGGGGGAGCTGTTTTTT. This sequence encodes CATSDLEGTLRGELFF.

This clone showed up many times. The chain joins TRBV19 to TRBJ1-1, with D unclear. The CDR3 has 15 amino acids. V was trimmed by 3 bases and J by 1 base, leaving 12 bases between them. CDR1 is LNHDA, CDR2 SQIVND, per germline (reference sequence). In DNA, the CDR3 is TGTGCCAGTAGTATTAGTGGCCTGTCGAACACTGAAGCTTTCTTT. Amino acid sequence: CASSISGLSNTEAFF.

This clone showed up many times. The V call is TRBV7-2, the J call TRBJ2-3, with D hard to call. Germline CDR1 is SGHTA and CDR2 is FQGNSA. The CDR3 totals 15 residues. Trimming removed 0 bases at V and 0 bases at J, with 7 bases between. The CDR3 loop is CASSLAGFSTDTQYF. In DNA form, the CDR3 reads TGTGCCAGCAGCTTAGCGGGGTTTAGCACAGATACGCAGTATTTT.

This clone was seen ten or more times. The identical CDR3 is also encoded by other nucleotide sequences in the sample. The chain combines TRBV10-3 with TRBJ2-3; 8 bases are shared with TRBD1. The CDR3 contains 15 residues. CDR1 and CDR2 from the germline V gene are ENHRY and SYGVKD. Unmatched junction bases numbered 5, after V lost 4 bases and J lost 2 bases. The CDR3 reads CAISGGQGATDTQYF. CDR3 coding DNA: TGTGCCATCAGTGGCGGACAGGGAGCCACAGATACGCAGTATTTT.

The chain joins TRBV5-1 to TRBJ2-7; 9 nucleotides line up with TRBD2. Trimming removed 0 bases from V and 2 bases from J; junction bases left unmatched: 6. Germline V gene sequence: CDR1 SGHRS, CDR2 YFSETQ. This CDR3 region has 16 residues. CDR3: CASSLVPSGATYEQYF. CDR3 DNA: TGCGCCAGCAGCTTGGTGCCTAGCGGGGCCACCTACGAGCAGTACTTC.

This clone was picked up many times. This chain joins TRBV18 and TRBJ2-1, with TRBD2 matching 8 bases. Trimming at V came to 0 bases and at J to 5 bases, leaving 3 bases not matched to a gene. CDR1 is KGHSH, CDR2 LQKENI, per germline. The CDR3 loop spans 15 amino acids. The CDR3 here is CASSPPIAGNNEQFF. The CDR3 nucleotides read TGTGCCAGCTCACCACCTATAGCGGGAAACAATGAGCAGTTCTTC.

Comments on this clone: Being one base from a much bigger clone, this may be a read error. The rearrangement uses TRBV7-9 and TRBJ2-5; TRBD1 or TRBD2 may be the D gene (5 bases each). The CDR3 runs to 12 residues. Germline V lookup: CDR1 SEHNR, CDR2 FQNEAQ (reference sequence). The CDR3 reads CASTWDQESQYF. The CDR3, as DNA: TGTGCCAGCACCTGGGACCAAGAGAGCCAGTACTTC.

This clone was detected a few times. This chain connects TRBV5-6 to TRBJ2-7, with D unresolved. Germline V lookup: CDR1 SGHDT, CDR2 YYEEEE. The CDR3 loop spans 16 amino acids. Trimming left V 4 bases short and J 1 base short, with 18 bases between. The CDR3: CASSPAPPGRSYEQYF. CDR3 coding DNA: TGTGCCAGCAGCCCAGCCCCCCCCGGAAGATCCTACGAGCAGTACTTC.

Details on this clone: Just one base apart from a much larger clone, this may be a read error. V gene TRBV10-3 combines with J gene TRBJ1-1; D not certain. This CDR3 comprises 13 residues. From germline, CDR1 is ENHRY and CDR2 SYGVKD. The CDR3 is CAVSESRQAEAFF. The DNA of the CDR3 is TGTGCCGTCAGTGAGTCCCGCCAGGCTGAAGCTTTCTTT.

This clone was counted many times. The chain combines TRBV7-3 with TRBJ2-6; D remains ambiguous. The CDR3 is 16 amino acids. From germline, CDR1 is SGHTA and CDR2 FQGTGA. Trimming shortened V by 1 base and J by 0 bases, and 7 bases separated the two germline ends. Here the CDR3 reads CASSLSVSSGANVLTF. CDR3 bases: TGTGCCAGCAGCTTAAGTGTCAGCTCTGGGGCCAACGTCCTGACTTTC.

The rearrangement uses TRBV7-9 and TRBJ1-4; D ambiguous. The CDR3 is 14 residues long. Germline V gene sequence: CDR1 SEHNR, CDR2 FQNEAQ (reference sequence). Trimming stripped 0 bases from V and 7 bases from J, with 9 bases between. CDR3 region: CASSLAGGGEKLFF. CDR3 DNA sequence: TGTGCCAGCAGCTTAGCCGGCGGCGGTGAAAAACTGTTTTTT. Full variable domain (remainder filled in from reference TRBV7-9 and TRBJ1-4): DTGVSQNPRHKITKRGQNVTFRCDPISEHNRLYWYRQTLGQGPEFLTYFQNEAQLEKSRLLSDRFSAERPKGSFSTLEIQRTEQGDSAMYLCASSLAGGGEKLFFGSGTQLSVL.

At least ten counts were recorded for this clone. This chain uses TRBV27 with TRBJ2-1, with D perhaps given as TRBD1 or TRBD2 (5 bases each). V lost 8 bases and J lost 2, with 10 bases in between. The CDR3 is 13 amino acids. Looked up from germline, CDR1 is MNHEY and CDR2 is SMNVEV (reference sequence). The CDR3 DNA follows: TGTGCCAGCGGGACCACTACCTACAATGAGCAGTTCTTC. Protein product: CASGTTTYNEQFF.

By share, this clone ranks as medium-sized (0.01 to 0.1%). The chain recombines TRBV6-1 with TRBJ2-7; the match to TRBD2 covers 10 bases. V dropped 7 bases and J dropped 2; count of bases not matched to a gene: 11. CDR3 size: 16 residues. The V gene's germline CDR1 is MNHNS and CDR2 SASEGT. The CDR3 protein is CASTLPTSGPTYEQYF. The CDR3 region has the DNA TGTGCCAGCACTCTACCGACTAGCGGGCCTACCTACGAGCAGTACTTC.

This clone was counted ten times or more. This chain joins TRBV9 and TRBJ2-1, with D possibly called TRBD1 or TRBD2 (5 bases each). There are 16 residues in the CDR3. The V end lost 3 bases, the J end lost 8 bases, and 21 bases lay between the germline ends. Germline assignment: CDR1 SGDLS and CDR2 YYNGEE. CDR3 loop: CASSALVGTHIYEQFF. The CDR3 nucleotides read TGTGCCAGCAGCGCCCTGGTCGGGACCCACATCTATGAGCAGTTCTTC. Based on the CDR3 plus reference TRBV9 and TRBJ2-1, the full variable domain is DSGVTQTPKHLITATGQRVTLRCSPRSGDLSVYWYQQSLDQGLQFLIQYYNGEERAKGNILERFSAQQFPDLHSELNLSSLELGDSALYFCASSALVGTHIYEQFFGPGTRLTVL.

This clone showed up many times. The rearrangement uses TRBV11-2 and TRBJ1-1, with a weak D call TRBD1 (6 bases). Germline V gene sequence: CDR1 SGHAT, CDR2 FQNNGV. CDR3 length equals 18 residues. V was cut by 5 bases and J by 4 bases, with 26 bases left in between. The CDR3 loop reads CASSPRTSASGGPTEAFF. CDR3 in DNA: TGTGCCAGCAGCCCCCGGACCTCAGCTTCGGGGGGGCCCACTGAAGCTTTCTTT.

This clone showed up many times. V and J are TRBV12-3 or TRBV12-4 and TRBJ2-1; perhaps TRBD2 as D (5 bases). Trimming left V 0 bases short and J 7 bases short, with 13 bases between. The CDR3 is 15 amino acids. In DNA form, the CDR3 reads TGTGCCAGCAGTTTAGCGCGGGTCAGTTGGAATGAGCAGTTCTTC. Amino acids: CASSLARVSWNEQFF.

This clone is medium-sized in the sample. This rearrangement joins TRBV10-3 to TRBJ2-7; 9 bases agree with TRBD2. Unmatched junction bases numbered 11, after V lost 6 bases and J lost 2 bases. Germline V CDR1 and CDR2: ENHRY, SYGVKD. The CDR3 has 16 amino acids. CDR3 DNA: TGTGCCATCAGCGGGGGTTTCGCGGGAGGGACCTACGAGCAGTACTTC. Protein: CAISGGFAGGTYEQYF.